These 29 T cell receptor beta chains were all obtained from the same sample, sequenced in a study of cytomegalovirus exposure and HLA in healthy donors. PCR primers comprised 60 Vbeta and 13 Jbeta primers. Some clones are missing from TCRdb's copy, which holds only in-frame ones; the method was immunoSEQ multiplex PCR. The sample has about 110,000 clones; around 85% are singletons. The sequenced material came from PBMCs. The receptors shown here come from a man aged 35 to 55 in good health and CMV-seronegative.

The chain is built from TRBV7-9 and TRBJ2-5; weak D call: TRBD2 (5 bases). This CDR3 contains 14 residues. Germline V gene sequence: CDR1 SEHNR, CDR2 FQNEAQ (reference sequence). Trimming left V 0 bases short and J 5 bases short, with 10 bases between. CDR3 in amino acids: CASSLAGSAETQYF. CDR3 in DNA: TGTGCCAGCAGCTTAGCGGGGAGCGCCGAGACCCAGTACTTC.

V usage is TRBV6-6 and J usage is TRBJ1-5, with 8 nucleotides matching TRBD1. J lost 7 bases, V lost 5 bases, and 7 bases had no gene match. Germline V lookup: CDR1 MNHNY, CDR2 SVGAGI (reference sequence). This CDR3 comprises 14 residues. In DNA, the CDR3 is TGTGCCAGCAGTCCCCAGGGGGCACGGCAGCCCCAGCATTTT. Translated, it gives CASSPQGARQPQHF.

The chain recombines TRBV18 with TRBJ1-5; 7 nucleotides line up with TRBD1. Germline CDR1 is KGHSH and CDR2 is LQKENI. Unmatched junction bases numbered 4, after V lost 3 bases and J lost 5 bases. The CDR3 contains 14 residues. DNA for the CDR3: TGTGCCAGCTCACCCGGGACAGCAGATCAGCCCCAGCATTTT. Translation: CASSPGTADQPQHF.

This clone was found once. The rearrangement joins TRBV6-4 to TRBJ2-7, with a weak D call TRBD2 (5 bases). The CDR3 runs 13 residues. Germline CDR1 reads MRHNA; CDR2 reads SNTAGT. Trimming shortened V by 3 bases and J by 4 bases, and 10 bases separated the two germline ends. CDR3 amino acids: CASSELEGYEQYF. The CDR3 DNA sequence: TGTGCCAGCAGTGAATTAGAGGGATACGAGCAGTACTTC.

The rearrangement uses TRBV29-1 and TRBJ1-1; TRBD1 might be the D (5 bases). CDR3 length equals 11 residues. V lost 6 bases, J lost 11 bases, and 16 bases lay in between. Looked up from germline, CDR1 is SQVTM and CDR2 is ANQGSEA. The CDR3 spells CSVGGVIEAFF. The DNA of the CDR3 is TGCAGCGTGGGGGGAGTAATCGAGGCTTTCTTT.

A single count supports this clone. The chain carries TRBV7-2 and TRBJ2-7; TRBD1 agrees at 9 bases. Germline V gene data show CDR1 as SGHTA and CDR2 as FQGNSA. The CDR3 contains 14 residues. The trim removed 4 bases at V and 5 bases at J, leaving 6 bases unmatched. CDR3 residues: CASSSGQGIHEQYF. CDR3 DNA sequence: TGTGCCAGCAGCTCGGGACAGGGTATCCACGAGCAGTACTTC. Filled out from reference TRBV7-2 and TRBJ2-7, the complete variable domain reads GAGVSQSPSNKVTEKGKDVELRCDPISGHTALYWYRQSLGQGLEFLIYFQGNSAPDKSGLPSDRFSAERTGGSVSTLTIQRTQQEDSAVYLCASSSGQGIHEQYFGPGTRLTVT.

The chain employs TRBV5-1 and TRBJ1-2; no reliable D call. CDR3 size: 13 residues. V was cut by 5 bases and J by 1 base, with 9 bases left in between. Germline V gene data show CDR1 as SGHRS and CDR2 as YFSETQ. The CDR3 spells CASSETGNYGYTF. CDR3 DNA sequence: TGCGCCAGCAGTGAAACTGGTAACTATGGCTACACCTTC. The complete variable domain, with remaining parts taken from reference TRBV5-1 and TRBJ1-2, reads KAGVTQTPRYLIKTRGQQVTLSCSPISGHRSVSWYQQTPGQGLQFLFEYFSETQRNKGNFPGRFSGRQFSNSRSEMNVSTLELGDSALYLCASSETGNYGYTFGSGTRLTVV.

This chain joins TRBV5-1 and TRBJ2-3; D not certain. The germline V and J ends were trimmed by 0 bases and 2 bases, with 13 bases remaining between them. The CDR3 loop spans 16 amino acids. CDR1 is SGHRS, CDR2 YFSETQ, per germline. CDR3 sequence: CASSLGALRYTDTQYF. CDR3 bases: TGCGCCAGCAGCTTGGGGGCGTTGAGATACACAGATACGCAGTATTTT.

V usage is TRBV6-1 and J usage is TRBJ1-4; 8 positions agree with TRBD1. V trimming: 6 bases; J trimming: 3 bases; junction bases outside the gene matches: 6. The CDR3 totals 15 residues. CDR1 is MNHNS, CDR2 SASEGT, per germline. The CDR3 DNA reads TGTGCCAGCAGGCTTCCGGGACAGGCTAATGAAAAACTGTTTTTT. Protein: CASRLPGQANEKLFF.

The rearrangement joins TRBV6-5 to TRBJ2-3; 9 bases map to TRBD2. The J segment lost 8 bases and the V segment lost 6 bases, leaving 9 bases of the junction unmatched. Germline CDR1 reads MNHEY; CDR2 reads SVGAGI. The CDR3 sequence is 14 residues long. The CDR3 sequence is CASSAGGESVTQYF. In DNA, the CDR3 is TGTGCCAGCAGCGCGGGGGGGGAGTCGGTTACGCAGTATTTT.

The CDR3 bases are TGTGCCAGTACTCGGGGGGATAGAGACAATGAGCAGTTCTTC. This sequence encodes CASTRGDRDNEQFF. V gene TRBV6-5 combines with J gene TRBJ2-1; TRBD2 aligns across 7 bases. Germline loops: CDR1 MNHEY, CDR2 SVGAGI. The CDR3 has 14 amino acids. J was trimmed by 5 bases and V by 9 bases; bases with no gene match: 10.

The chain has TRBV30 and TRBJ1-4; 7 bases map to TRBD1. V trimming: 0 bases; J trimming: 7 bases; junction bases outside the gene matches: 11. Germline V lookup: CDR1 GTSNPN, CDR2 SVGIG (reference sequence). This CDR3 is 16 amino acids long. The CDR3 region is CAWSVPTGAGGEKLFF. Here the CDR3 DNA reads TGTGCCTGGAGTGTGCCCACAGGGGCGGGTGGTGAAAAACTGTTTTTT.

The rearrangement joins TRBV27 to TRBJ2-2, with TRBD2 identical over 13 bases. Unmatched junction bases numbered 8, after V lost 7 bases and J lost 6 bases. The CDR3 runs to 16 residues. Per germline, CDR1 MNHEY and CDR2 SMNVEV (reference sequence). Here the CDR3 DNA reads TGTGCCAGCACCCGACTAGCGGGGGGAGGGCCCGGGGAGCTGTTTTTT. Protein sequence: CASTRLAGGGPGELFF.

The chain links TRBV5-4 to TRBJ1-2; maybe TRBD1 (5 bases). CDR1 SGHNT and CDR2 YYREEE come from the germline V gene (reference sequence). Deletions cut 4 bases from V and 6 bases from J, with 16 bases between. CDR3 length: 14 amino acids. As DNA, the CDR3 is TGTGCCAGCAGCCCTCTGGCAGGGTTCGATGGCTACACCTTC. It yields the protein CASSPLAGFDGYTF.

The genes are TRBV28 and TRBJ1-2; 7 bases are shared with TRBD1. V trimming: 2 bases; J trimming: 12 bases; junction bases outside the gene matches: 6. Germline V gene sequence: CDR1 MDHEN, CDR2 SYDVKM. This CDR3 contains 12 residues. The CDR3 region is CASSLPTGTHTF. The CDR3 region has the DNA TGTGCCAGCAGTTTACCGACAGGGACCCACACCTTC.

The chain employs TRBV7-3 and TRBJ1-1; a weak D match, TRBD1 (6 bases). Per germline, CDR1 SGHTA and CDR2 FQGTGA. Trimming took 6 bases from V and 0 from J, leaving 11 bases between them. The CDR3 is made up of 14 amino acids. CDR3 sequence reads: CASRRDTLNTEAFF. The CDR3 DNA reads TGTGCCAGCAGAAGGGACACCCTGAACACTGAAGCTTTCTTT.

V is TRBV28 and J is TRBJ1-1; D uncertain. Germline CDR1 MDHEN, CDR2 SYDVKM. V dropped 2 bases and J dropped 9 bases, with 10 bases sitting between them. This CDR3 is built from 12 residues. The DNA for the CDR3 is TGTGCCAGCAGTTTAGGGCAGTCGCAAGCTTTCTTT. Translation: CASSLGQSQAFF.

The chain joins TRBV7-9 to TRBJ2-1, with 8 bases lining up with TRBD2. V was pared by 6 bases and J by 15 bases, with 10 bases of the junction left unmatched. This CDR3 has 12 amino acids. Looked up from germline, CDR1 is SEHNR and CDR2 is FQNEAQ (reference sequence). Written as DNA, the CDR3 is TGTGCCAGCAGACCCGAAGGCCGGGGGGGGTTCTTC. Amino acids: CASRPEGRGGFF.

In this sample, this clone turned up a few times. The CDR3 DNA reads TGTGCCAGCAGTTACGGATCCGGGACAGGGGGCGCGGGCTACACCTTC. Protein sequence: CASSYGSGTGGAGYTF. The rearrangement links TRBV6-5 to TRBJ1-2, with 12 bases that match TRBD1. This CDR3 has 16 amino acids. V gave up 2 bases and J gave up 8 bases; unmatched junction bases: 9. The germline CDR1 and CDR2 sequences are MNHEY and SVGAGI.

The rearrangement joins TRBV9 to TRBJ2-5; D is unclear. CDR1 and CDR2 (germline): SGDLS, YYNGEE. The CDR3 has 13 amino acids. Trimming took off 4 bases at V and 2 bases at J, with 9 bases between the two ends. The CDR3 loop is CASSLDLQETQYF. Written as DNA, the CDR3 is TGTGCCAGCAGCCTCGACTTGCAAGAGACCCAGTACTTC.

The V and J genes are TRBV13 and TRBJ2-1; TRBD2 matches 11 bases. The ends lost 1 base at V and 4 bases at J; junction bases unmatched: 6. The V gene's germline CDR1 is PRHDT and CDR2 FYEKMQ (reference sequence). This CDR3 has 17 amino acids. The DNA of the CDR3 is TGTGCCAGCAGCTTAGATCGCCTAGCGGGGGGTTACAATGAGCAGTTCTTC. Translated, it gives CASSLDRLAGGYNEQFF.

This clone was counted only a few times. This rearrangement joins TRBV6-1 to TRBJ2-7; D ambiguous. V was shortened by 9 bases and J by 0 bases, with 6 bases between the two germline ends. The V gene's germline CDR1 is MNHNS and CDR2 SASEGT. This CDR3 comprises 11 residues. The CDR3 bases are TGTGCCAGTGCGAGCTCCTACGAGCAGTACTTC. It is translated as CASASSYEQYF.

The rearrangement uses TRBV6-1 and TRBJ1-5; 12 nucleotides agree with TRBD1. Trimming took 1 base from V and 0 from J; bases not matched to a gene: 4. The CDR3 consists of 18 residues. The germline CDR1 and CDR2 sequences are MNHNS and SASEGT. The DNA for the CDR3 is TGTGCCAGCAGTGAAGGGGACAGGGGGCCGTTTAGCAATCAGCCCCAGCATTTT. Translating it yields CASSEGDRGPFSNQPQHF.

This chain uses TRBV5-4 with TRBJ2-5; 12 bases map to TRBD1. With 3 bases clipped from V and 6 bases from J, the junction kept 9 bases outside the gene matches. The V gene's germline CDR1 is SGHNT and CDR2 YYREEE (reference sequence). This CDR3 has 16 residues. CDR3: CASSSMGTGGVKTQYF. CDR3 nucleotides: TGTGCCAGCAGCTCAATGGGGACAGGGGGCGTAAAGACCCAGTACTTC.

The V call is TRBV5-1, the J call TRBJ2-7; D may be TRBD1 (5 bases). Germline loops: CDR1 SGHRS, CDR2 YFSETQ. V was trimmed by 3 bases and J by 1 base, leaving 11 bases between them. CDR3 length: 14 amino acids. CDR3 nucleotide sequence: TGCGCCAGCAGCTCCGGGCAGGGTTCCTACGAGCAGTACTTC. Encoded protein: CASSSGQGSYEQYF.

The J gene is TRBJ1-4, the V gene TRBV4-1, with 7 bases identical to TRBD1. The CDR3 extends over 13 amino acids. V gave up 6 bases and J gave up 6 bases; unmatched junction bases: 4. The V gene's germline CDR1 is MGHRA and CDR2 YSYEKL. The CDR3 DNA sequence: TGCGCCAGCAGAGGACAGGAGTATGAAAAACTGTTTTTT. This gives the protein CASRGQEYEKLFF.

Comment on this clone: This specimen includes other DNA sequences encoding the same CDR3. The V gene is TRBV27, the J gene TRBJ1-1; D is unclear. CDR3 length equals 13 residues. The V gene lost 0 bases and the J gene lost 3 bases, with 5 bases spanning the gap. Per germline, CDR1 MNHEY and CDR2 SMNVEV (reference sequence). For the CDR3, the DNA is TGTGCCAGCAGTTTATCGAGAGACACTGAAGCTTTCTTT. Translating gives CASSLSRDTEAFF.

The chain carries TRBV5-1 and TRBJ2-7; 7 nucleotides agree with TRBD2. Trimming cost V 4 bases and J 1 base; bases outside gene matches: 8. In germline, CDR1 is SGHRS, CDR2 YFSETQ. The CDR3 has 15 amino acids. CDR3 DNA sequence: TGCGCCAGCAGCGACCGGGGGGAGGGGTCCTACGAGCAGTACTTC. Its translation is CASSDRGEGSYEQYF.

The V gene is TRBV25-1, the J gene TRBJ1-4, with D tentatively TRBD1 (5 bases). This CDR3 comprises 14 residues. Per germline, CDR1 MGHDK and CDR2 SYGVNS. Trimming took 4 bases from V and 10 from J, leaving 16 bases between them. CDR3 in DNA: TGTGCCAGCAGTGTTACAGGAGAGACGCGAAAACTGTTTTTT. Amino acids: CASSVTGETRKLFF.